The 28 T cell receptor beta chains in this list originate from one sample, sequenced in a study of human T cells and chemical hapten exposure. The sample's time point: patch test 1, 2 weeks after DPC sensitization. As to treatment: therapeutic diphenylcyclopropenone sensitization with weekly scalp DPC. TCRdb analysed the RACE reads with MiXCR anew, one entry per CDR3 protein. There are 380,000 or so distinct CDR3 sequences in the sample; approximately 5% occur only once, and under 3% lies in the top ten. Sequenced material: whole blood, taken in connection with sensitization to the hapten diphenylcyclopropenone (DPC). These receptors were taken from a woman in her 50s with alopecia areata. Some clones in this sample may be carry-over from other donors' samples.

The V gene is TRBV15, the J gene TRBJ1-4; 7 nucleotides match TRBD1. V gave up 3 bases and J gave up 3 bases; unmatched junction bases: 1. This CDR3 contains 14 residues. Germline CDR1 reads LNHNV; CDR2 reads YYDKDF (reference sequence). The CDR3 loop is CATSRTGPNEKLFF. The CDR3 DNA reads as TGTGCCACCAGCAGGACAGGGCCTAATGAAAAACTGTTTTTT. The whole variable domain, filled in from reference TRBV15 and TRBJ1-4, reads DAMVIQNPRYQVTQFGKPVTLSCSQTLNHNVMYWYQQKSSQAPKLLFHYYDKDFNNEADTPDNFQSRRPNTSFCFLDIRSPGLGDTAMYLCATSRTGPNEKLFFGSGTQLSVL.

Many counts were recorded for this clonotype. The rearrangement joins TRBV20-1 to TRBJ2-2, with D possibly being TRBD2 (6 bases). Germline values: CDR1 DFQATT, CDR2 SNEGSKA (reference sequence). The CDR3 runs to 15 residues. The V and J ends lost 3 bases and 4 bases respectively, with 15 bases between them. Here the CDR3 DNA reads TGCAGTGCTAGCGGGGGAGGTTTGGGCACCGGGGAGCTGTTTTTT. This sequence encodes CSASGGGLGTGELFF.

This chain connects TRBV5-1 to TRBJ2-1; no clear D gene. The CDR3 contains 14 residues. Deletions cut 0 bases from V and 10 bases from J, with 14 bases between. The germline CDR1 and CDR2 sequences are SGHRS and YFSETQ. The DNA for the CDR3 is TGCGCCAGCAGCTTGGTGGGCCCCTCCGGCGAGCAGTTCTTC. This sequence encodes CASSLVGPSGEQFF.

This clonotype was seen only a few times. Here the CDR3 DNA reads TGTGCCAGCAGCTTGGGACAGGCCTTCCACTATGGCTACACCTTC. This sequence encodes CASSLGQAFHYGYTF. This chain joins TRBV11-2 and TRBJ1-2; TRBD1 aligns across 8 bases. The J segment lost 3 bases and the V segment lost 3 bases, leaving 6 bases of the junction unmatched. The germline gives CDR1 SGHAT, CDR2 FQNNGV. This CDR3 is built from 15 residues.

This chain links TRBV20-1 with TRBJ2-1; 11 bases align to TRBD2. After removal of 0 bases from V and 9 bases from J, the junction contained 4 bases not matched to a gene. CDR3 length: 14 residues. Germline V gene sequence: CDR1 DFQATT, CDR2 SNEGSKA (reference sequence). In nucleotides, the CDR3 is TGCAGTGCTAGAGATAGCGGGGGGGCCGCTGAGCAGTTCTTC. Translation: CSARDSGGAAEQFF.

This clonotype has at least ten counts. The rearrangement uses TRBV7-9 and TRBJ2-3; D uncertain. Deletions cut 0 bases from V and 0 bases from J, with 4 bases between. The germline CDR1 and CDR2 sequences are SEHNR and FQNEAQ (reference sequence). The CDR3 is 14 residues long. The CDR3 sequence is CASSLAHSTDTQYF. The CDR3 coding sequence is TGTGCCAGCAGCTTAGCGCACAGCACAGATACGCAGTATTTT.

This clonotype was detected ten times or more. The V gene is TRBV6-1, the J gene TRBJ2-7, with D uncertain. Deletions cut 1 base from V and 2 bases from J, with 9 bases between. Per the germline V gene, CDR1 is MNHNS and CDR2 is SASEGT. The CDR3 covers 14 residues. DNA for the CDR3: TGTGCCAGCAGTGAAGAAGCTATTGCCTACGAGCAGTACTTC. As protein: CASSEEAIAYEQYF.

The chain joins TRBV5-1 to TRBJ2-5, with D possibly TRBD1 on 6 matching bases. The ends were cut back, 4 bases at V and 5 bases at J, with 15 bases in the middle. Germline values: CDR1 SGHRS, CDR2 YFSETQ. This CDR3 comprises 14 residues. The CDR3 reads CASSPRTDGETQYF. CDR3 sequence (DNA): TGCGCCAGCAGCCCGAGGACAGACGGGGAGACCCAGTACTTC.

This clonotype was observed many times. V is TRBV12-3 or TRBV12-4 and J is TRBJ2-3, with 9 bases that match TRBD2. V shed 7 bases and J 5 bases; nucleotides not matched to a gene: 13. This CDR3 comprises 16 residues. CDR3 bases: TGTGCCAGCACTCTAGGAGGCGGGAGGGCCCGAGATACGCAGTATTTT. Protein product: CASTLGGGRARDTQYF.

The table lists this clonotype with a few counts. This chain links TRBV5-6 with TRBJ2-7; TRBD1 might be the D (5 bases). Germline lookup yields CDR1 SGHDT and CDR2 YYEEEE. Trimming stripped 3 bases from V and 5 bases from J, with 9 bases between. The CDR3 totals 12 residues. For the CDR3, the DNA is TGTGCCAGCAGCTATACACAGGACGAGCAGTACTTC. This sequence encodes CASSYTQDEQYF. Using reference TRBV5-6 and TRBJ2-7 for the parts outside the CDR3, the full variable domain is DAGVTQSPTHLIKTRGQQVTLRCSPKSGHDTVSWYQQALGQGPQFIFQYYEEEERQRGNFPDRFSGHQFPNYSSELNVNALLLGDSALYLCASSYTQDEQYFGPGTRLTVT.

The chain uses TRBV7-9 and TRBJ1-1; perhaps TRBD1 as D (5 bases). The CDR3 spans 11 residues. Germline V gene lookup returns CDR1 SEHNR and CDR2 FQNEAQ (reference sequence). The CDR3 sequence is CAGAGRTEAFF. CDR3 sequence (DNA): TGTGCTGGGGCAGGGAGAACTGAAGCTTTCTTT.

A word on this clonotype: This may stem from a read error, because a much larger clone lies one nucleotide away. No conserved phenylalanine or tryptophan is present at the end of the CDR3, so a read error is the likely explanation. The rearrangement joins TRBV29-1 to TRBJ2-5; D unclear. Germline assignment: CDR1 SQVTM and CDR2 ANQGSEA. Between the trimmed V and J ends, which lost 6 bases and 7 bases, there was a span of 6 bases. This CDR3 is built from 9 residues. Written as DNA, the CDR3 is TGCAGCGTCCCTCCGACCCAGTACTCC. It is translated as CSVPPTQYS.

This clonotype was counted between two and nine times. V gene TRBV5-4 combines with J gene TRBJ2-1; D unclear. This CDR3 is 12 amino acids long. CDR1 and CDR2 (germline): SGHNT, YYREEE (reference sequence). The V and J ends lost 0 bases and 12 bases respectively, with 10 bases between them. The CDR3 region is CASSLEKGSQFF. In nucleotides, the CDR3 is TGTGCCAGCAGCTTGGAGAAAGGGTCGCAGTTCTTC.

This clonotype was observed many times. The gene calls are TRBV18 and TRBJ2-3; TRBD2 aligns across 8 bases. CDR3 length: 17 residues. V was pared by 1 base and J by 2 bases, with 8 bases of the junction left unmatched. Germline V gene data show CDR1 as KGHSH and CDR2 as LQKENI. The CDR3 region is CASSPLSAGAATDTQYF. CDR3 nucleotides: TGTGCCAGCTCACCACTTTCAGCGGGGGCCGCCACAGATACGCAGTATTTT.

This clonotype was found a few times. The J gene is TRBJ1-2, the V gene TRBV10-3; D not certain. In germline, CDR1 is ENHRY, CDR2 SYGVKD. The CDR3 runs 15 residues. The ends were cut back, 0 bases at V and 0 bases at J, with 8 bases in the middle. The DNA for the CDR3 is TGTGCCATCAGTGAGTCAGGGAGAGCTAACTATGGCTACACCTTC. Translated: CAISESGRANYGYTF.

DNA for the CDR3: TGCGCCAGCAGCCAAGCGGACAGACAGTCTCCCGGGGACACTGAAGCTTTCTTT. Translating gives CASSQADRQSPGDTEAFF. The chain links TRBV4-1 to TRBJ1-1, with D perhaps TRBD1 (6 bases). The CDR3 loop spans 18 amino acids. V lost 1 base to trimming and J lost 3 bases, with 21 bases between them. CDR1 and CDR2 (germline): MGHRA, YSYEKL.

This clonotype appeared many times. The genes are TRBV6-5 and TRBJ1-5; D gene ambiguous. CDR1 and CDR2 (germline): MNHEY, SVGAGI. Trimming shortened V by 5 bases and J by 2 bases, and 7 bases separated the two germline ends. The CDR3 totals 13 residues. The CDR3 bases are TGTGCCAGCAGTCAAAGGGGCAATCAGCCCCAGCATTTT. As protein: CASSQRGNQPQHF.

This clonotype was counted at least ten times. V and J are TRBV20-1 and TRBJ2-6; the D call may be TRBD1 or TRBD2 (6 bases each). This CDR3 has 17 residues. Per germline, CDR1 DFQATT and CDR2 SNEGSKA (reference sequence). V dropped 0 bases and J dropped 4 bases, with 16 bases sitting between them. CDR3 in DNA: TGCAGTGCTAGAGATTTAAGGGGGGTGTCAGGGGCCAACGTCCTGACTTTC. It encodes CSARDLRGVSGANVLTF.

As for this clonotype: One base separates it from a far larger clone, so it is likely a read error. V and J are TRBV5-6 and TRBJ1-1; a possible D gene is TRBD1 (5 bases). This CDR3 comprises 12 residues. Trimming took 5 bases from V and 4 from J, leaving 9 bases between them. CDR1 and CDR2 from the germline V gene are SGHDT and YYEEEE. The CDR3, as DNA: TGTGCCAGCAGGTGGGGGGGCACTGAAGCTTTCTTT. It translates to CASRWGGTEAFF.

This clonotype was recorded a few times. The V gene is TRBV13, the J gene TRBJ2-1; D unresolved. Germline V gives CDR1 PRHDT, CDR2 FYEKMQ (reference sequence). V shed 5 bases and J shed 1 base, with 15 bases lying between them. The CDR3 consists of 16 residues. CDR3 sequence: CASSHLGSQSYNEQFF. The CDR3 region has the DNA TGTGCCAGCAGCCATCTGGGGTCTCAGTCCTACAATGAGCAGTTCTTC.

The sample holds many counts of this clonotype. The chain is built from TRBV5-5 and TRBJ1-5; perhaps TRBD1 as D (5 bases). Germline assignment: CDR1 SGHKS and CDR2 YYEKEE (reference sequence). The CDR3 has 14 residues. Deletions cut 0 bases from V and 5 bases from J, with 9 bases between. CDR3 sequence reads: CASSLEVQDQPQHF. The CDR3, as DNA: TGTGCCAGCAGCTTGGAAGTACAGGATCAGCCCCAGCATTTT.

This clonotype was seen more than once but under ten times. The genes are TRBV2 and TRBJ2-7, with 7 nucleotides matching TRBD2. The germline V gene has CDR1 SNHLY and CDR2 FYNNEI. The CDR3 consists of 15 residues. V dropped 6 bases and J dropped 3; count of bases not matched to a gene: 11. The CDR3 DNA reads as TGTGCCAGCAGGATCCCCCTGGGGGGGTACTACGAGCAGTACTTC. It is translated as CASRIPLGGYYEQYF.

This chain uses TRBV4-3 with TRBJ2-3; possibly TRBD2 for D (6 bases). The CDR3 covers 18 residues. V lost 1 base and J 0 bases, leaving 17 bases between the germline ends. The V gene's germline CDR1 is LGHNA and CDR2 YSLEER. The CDR3 region has the DNA TGCGCCAGCAGCCAAGGCGTTAGTTTGCGGGAAAGCACAGATACGCAGTATTTT. Its translation: CASSQGVSLRESTDTQYF.

This clonotype was picked up many times. J is TRBJ1-1 and V is TRBV6-5; TRBD1 agrees at 7 bases. V shed 7 bases and J 3 bases; nucleotides not matched to a gene: 5. This CDR3 comprises 13 residues. The V gene's germline CDR1 is MNHEY and CDR2 SVGAGI. The CDR3 nucleotides read TGTGCCAGCATCTCAGACAGGGACACTGAAGCTTTCTTT. It translates to CASISDRDTEAFF.

The V and J genes are TRBV2 and TRBJ2-1; the match to TRBD2 covers 9 bases. The trim removed 4 bases at V and 8 bases at J, leaving 3 bases unmatched. The CDR3 loop spans 13 amino acids. Germline loops: CDR1 SNHLY, CDR2 FYNNEI. CDR3: CASSGIAGDEQFF. In DNA, the CDR3 is TGTGCCAGCAGTGGAATAGCGGGGGATGAGCAGTTCTTC. Supplemented by reference TRBV2 and TRBJ2-1, the full variable domain reads EPEVTQTPSHQVTQMGQEVILRCVPISNHLYFYWYRQILGQKVEFLVSFYNNEISEKSEIFDDQFSVERPDGSNFTLKIRSTKLEDSAMYFCASSGIAGDEQFFGPGTRLTVL.

This clonotype was counted ten times or more. V usage is TRBV27 and J usage is TRBJ2-1, with 7 bases identical to TRBD2. J gave up 2 bases and V 5 bases, and 6 bases lay outside the gene matches. From germline, CDR1 is MNHEY and CDR2 SMNVEV (reference sequence). The CDR3 is 15 residues long. CDR3: CASSPLGTTYNEQFF. The CDR3 DNA is TGTGCCAGCAGTCCTCTGGGGACTACCTACAATGAGCAGTTCTTC.

This clonotype has a handful of counts. The rearrangement uses TRBV28 and TRBJ2-7; D is perhaps TRBD1 (6 bases). This CDR3 contains 14 residues. CDR1 and CDR2 (germline): MDHEN, SYDVKM. Trimming took off 3 bases at V and 4 bases at J, with 13 bases between the two ends. CDR3 sequence: CASSFHREVYEQYF. Written as DNA, the CDR3 is TGTGCCAGCAGTTTTCACAGGGAAGTATACGAGCAGTACTTC.

The table lists this clonotype with a few counts. The rearrangement joins TRBV27 to TRBJ1-5; 7 bases map to TRBD1. The CDR3 runs to 15 residues. Trimming cost V 8 bases and J 2 bases; bases outside gene matches: 9. Germline V gene lookup returns CDR1 MNHEY and CDR2 SMNVEV (reference sequence). The CDR3 reads CASSTFGQGNQPQHF. Written as DNA, the CDR3 is TGTGCCAGCTCCACTTTCGGACAGGGCAATCAGCCCCAGCATTTT.